The present T cell receptor beta chain was sequenced within a study of blood T cell repertoires in COVID-19. On the study more broadly: The origin of the acute and convalescent COVID-19 samples was the United States, Italy and Spain. Sources were T cells, B-cell-depleted T cells, or PBMCs; the material itself was cDNA or gDNA.

The CDR3 has 13 residues. The germline V gene has CDR1 MNHNY and CDR2 SVGAGI (reference sequence). Trimming cost V 4 bases and J 4 bases; bases outside gene matches: 2. Per the original data handling: Reference gene primer amplification gave estimated nucleated cell counts. Clones were read by immunoSEQ multiplex PCR, and TCRdb kept only the in-frame ones, dropping some. D and trimming were read from the DNA, whereas the V and J calls and clone size are those reported in that table. There are tens of thousands of clones in the sample; 85% to 90% occur only once, and around 6% lies in the top ten. The sequencing sample was made of peripheral blood. This sequence joins TRBV6-6 and TRBJ1-1; 8 positions match TRBD1. This TCR came from a woman at least 80 years old with active COVID-19. CDR3 loop: CASSLTGGTEAFF. CDR3 bases: TGTGCCAGCAGTTTAACAGGGGGCACTGAAGCTTTCTTT.